The next 20 T cell receptor beta chains were all read from a single sample in a study of T cells in Graves' hyperthyroidism and ophthalmopathy. Amplification targeted TCR beta CDR3 regions from RNA transcripts. An initial round of RT-PCR targeting the TCR CDR3 relied on the HTBI primer set. One entry per CDR3 protein results from TCRdb running MiXCR on the multiplex PCR reads. The table lists under 400,000 distinct CDR3 sequences, 15% to 19% of them singletons. The sequenced sample was blood. Receptor source: a woman aged 18-35 years with Graves' hyperthyroidism that later progressed to Graves' ophthalmopathy.

This clonotype was detected many times. The genes are TRBV20-1 and TRBJ2-5; 7 nucleotides align to TRBD2. Trimming took 3 bases from V and 5 from J; bases not matched to a gene: 6. The CDR3 has 13 residues. Germline CDR1 reads DFQATT; CDR2 reads SNEGSKA (reference sequence). CDR3 in amino acids: CSARGRGGETQYF. The CDR3 DNA is TGCAGTGCTAGGGGGAGGGGTGGGGAGACCCAGTACTTC.

This clonotype was found many times. The V call is TRBV28, the J call TRBJ2-5; no firm D call. V lost 2 bases to trimming and J lost 5 bases, with 12 bases between them. This CDR3 is 14 amino acids long. Germline V gives CDR1 MDHEN, CDR2 SYDVKM. CDR3 nucleotides: TGTGCCAGCAGTTTAGTTTCCTCACGGGAGACCCAGTACTTC. As protein: CASSLVSSRETQYF. Supplemented by reference TRBV28 and TRBJ2-5, the full variable domain reads DVKVTQSSRYLVKRTGEKVFLECVQDMDHENMFWYRQDPGLGLRLIYFSYDVKMKEKGDIPEGYSVSREKKERFSLILESASTNQTSMYLCASSLVSSRETQYFGPGTRLLVL.

This clonotype was observed many times. V is TRBV29-1 and J is TRBJ2-1; 9 bases line up with TRBD2. After removal of 7 bases from V and 7 bases from J, the junction contained 11 bases not matched to a gene. The CDR3 sequence is 14 residues long. Germline values: CDR1 SQVTM, CDR2 ANQGSEA. The CDR3 sequence is CSAFPGTSPNEQFF. CDR3 DNA sequence: TGCAGCGCCTTTCCCGGGACTAGCCCTAATGAGCAGTTCTTC.

This clonotype was observed at least ten times. The chain joins TRBV28 to TRBJ2-2; D remains ambiguous. Trimming took off 6 bases at V and 0 bases at J, with 8 bases between the two ends. The CDR3 runs to 14 residues. Per the germline V gene, CDR1 is MDHEN and CDR2 is SYDVKM. CDR3 DNA: TGTGCCAGCAGCCTCGACACGAACACCGGGGAGCTGTTTTTT. Encoded protein: CASSLDTNTGELFF.

The V call is TRBV28, the J call TRBJ1-6; D may be TRBD1 (5 bases). The CDR3 is 13 residues long. CDR1 and CDR2 from the germline V gene are MDHEN and SYDVKM. The V gene lost 3 bases and the J gene lost 13 bases, with 13 bases spanning the gap. The CDR3 sequence: CASSFQGVDPLHF. The CDR3 nucleotides are TGTGCCAGCAGTTTCCAGGGTGTAGACCCCCTCCACTTT.

This clonotype was detected many times. The chain is built from TRBV28 and TRBJ1-6; 9 nucleotides align to TRBD1. The germline V gene has CDR1 MDHEN and CDR2 SYDVKM. V lost 3 bases and J lost 6; bases outside the gene matches: 6. CDR3 length: 16 amino acids. This chain's CDR3 is CASSFRQGGGNSPLHF. In DNA, the CDR3 is TGTGCCAGCAGTTTCAGACAGGGGGGGGGTAATTCACCCCTCCACTTT. The variable domain in full, completed from reference TRBV28 and TRBJ1-6, reads DVKVTQSSRYLVKRTGEKVFLECVQDMDHENMFWYRQDPGLGLRLIYFSYDVKMKEKGDIPEGYSVSREKKERFSLILESASTNQTSMYLCASSFRQGGGNSPLHFGNGTRLTVT.

A remark on this clonotype: A much larger clone differs from this one at a single base, so this may be a read error. The conserved final phenylalanine or tryptophan is absent from the CDR3, which likely points to a read error. The chain employs TRBV2 and TRBJ1-6, with D possibly matching TRBD1 (5 bases). CDR1 and CDR2 (germline): SNHLY, FYNNEI. Trimming took 6 bases from V and 7 from J, leaving 10 bases between them. There are 13 residues in the CDR3. The CDR3 region has the DNA TGTGCCAGCAGCGGAGGGGAGAATTCACCCCTCCACTCT. Translated, it gives CASSGGENSPLHS.

This clonotype was seen at least ten times. V gene TRBV12-3 or TRBV12-4 combines with J gene TRBJ1-2, with D tentatively TRBD1 (6 bases). The CDR3 length is 15 residues. With 8 bases removed from V and 6 bases from J, the gap between germline ends came to 22 bases. CDR3 protein: CASVPFRNRVHGYTF. Written as DNA, the CDR3 is TGTGCCAGCGTCCCTTTCCGGAACAGGGTTCATGGCTACACCTTC.

This clonotype was counted at least ten times. The V and J genes are TRBV5-1 and TRBJ2-1; D unclear. This CDR3 spans 14 amino acids. The germline CDR1 and CDR2 sequences are SGHRS and YFSETQ. Trimming removed 4 bases from V and 7 bases from J, with 15 bases in between. CDR3 residues: CASSPTQNFNEQFF. CDR3 DNA sequence: TGCGCCAGCAGCCCGACACAGAATTTTAATGAGCAGTTCTTC. Looking up the rest from reference TRBV5-1 and TRBJ2-1 gives the full variable domain: KAGVTQTPRYLIKTRGQQVTLSCSPISGHRSVSWYQQTPGQGLQFLFEYFSETQRNKGNFPGRFSGRQFSNSRSEMNVSTLELGDSALYLCASSPTQNFNEQFFGPGTRLTVL.

This clonotype was detected a few times. This chain uses TRBV15 with TRBJ2-2; TRBD2 agrees at 14 bases. Germline CDR1 is LNHNV and CDR2 is YYDKDF (reference sequence). Germline trimming cut 5 bases from V and 9 bases from J; bases unmatched to any gene: 8. The CDR3 is 16 residues long. In DNA, the CDR3 is TGTGCCACCAGCTGGGGACTAGCGGGAGCGGGCAGGGAGCTGTTTTTT. Protein product: CATSWGLAGAGRELFF.

The rearrangement joins TRBV4-3 to TRBJ1-4, with D maybe TRBD1 (5 bases). CDR1 and CDR2 (germline): LGHNA, YSLEER. The CDR3 contains 15 residues. V was trimmed by 0 bases and J by 8 bases, leaving 13 bases between them. The CDR3 region is CASSQEAGGWEKLFF. For the CDR3, the DNA is TGCGCCAGCAGCCAAGAAGCTGGGGGTTGGGAAAAACTGTTTTTT.

The rearrangement links TRBV6-1 to TRBJ2-2, with 7 bases lining up with TRBD2. The length of the CDR3 is 13 residues. CDR1 and CDR2 from the germline V gene are MNHNS and SASEGT. Losses at the gene ends were 10 bases for V and 1 base for J; bases not matched to a gene: 3. CDR3 coding DNA: TGTGCCACCCTAGCGGTGAACACCGGGGAGCTGTTTTTT. Amino acid sequence: CATLAVNTGELFF.

This clonotype appeared many times. The chain has TRBV13 and TRBJ2-3; possible D gene TRBD2, 6 bases. The CDR3 sequence is 14 residues long. Trimming took off 5 bases at V and 0 bases at J, with 9 bases between the two ends. Germline V CDR1 and CDR2: PRHDT, FYEKMQ (reference sequence). CDR3: CASSASESTDTQYF. The CDR3 DNA sequence: TGTGCCAGCAGCGCTAGCGAGAGCACAGATACGCAGTATTTT.

This clonotype was picked up many times. The chain uses TRBV28 and TRBJ2-5; D gene uncertain. CDR1 and CDR2 (germline): MDHEN, SYDVKM. The CDR3 consists of 12 residues. V was shortened by 5 bases and J by 5 bases, with 9 bases between the two germline ends. The CDR3 is CASSQLEETQYF. DNA for the CDR3: TGTGCCAGCAGTCAGCTGGAGGAGACCCAGTACTTC.

This clonotype has at least ten counts. V is TRBV7-9 and J is TRBJ2-7; perhaps D is TRBD1 or TRBD2 (5 bases each). CDR3 size: 12 residues. Looked up from germline, CDR1 is SEHNR and CDR2 is FQNEAQ (reference sequence). The germline V and J ends were trimmed by 5 bases and 7 bases, with 12 bases remaining between them. The CDR3 region has the DNA TGTGCCAGCAGCATAACTGGGACGGAGCAGTACTTC. It specifies CASSITGTEQYF.

The rearrangement uses TRBV30 and TRBJ2-7; 13 nucleotides line up with TRBD2. The CDR3 runs 15 residues. J was trimmed by 2 bases and V by 2 bases; bases with no gene match: 3. CDR1 and CDR2 from the germline V gene are GTSNPN and SVGIG (reference sequence). CDR3 bases: TGTGCCTGGAGTCTAACTAGCGGGAGGGCCTACGAGCAGTACTTC. Translating gives CAWSLTSGRAYEQYF.

The sample holds many counts of this clonotype. The chain has TRBV7-9 and TRBJ2-3; perhaps TRBD2 as D (5 bases). From germline, CDR1 is SEHNR and CDR2 FQNEAQ (reference sequence). This CDR3 is 17 amino acids long. V shed 10 bases and J shed 2 bases, with 25 bases lying between them. The CDR3 DNA reads as TGTGCCATCTACGAGGCAGGAGGCAACAGACTCACAGATACGCAGTATTTT. This translates into CAIYEAGGNRLTDTQYF.

This clonotype was recorded only once. V and J are TRBV4-2 and TRBJ2-3; 8 bases are a match to TRBD1. Germline lookup yields CDR1 LGHNA and CDR2 YNFKEQ. J was trimmed by 5 bases and V by 0 bases; bases with no gene match: 13. The CDR3 consists of 18 residues. In DNA form, the CDR3 reads TGTGCCAGCAGCCAAGATTGGGGCTTGGGCAGGGGGCTAGATACGCAGTATTTT. Its protein is CASSQDWGLGRGLDTQYF.

This clonotype was recorded many times. V gene TRBV5-1 combines with J gene TRBJ2-7, with 11 bases that match TRBD1. The junction had 10 bases not matched to a gene; V was cut back by 4 bases and J by 4 bases. Germline V gene data show CDR1 as SGHRS and CDR2 as YFSETQ. CDR3 length equals 16 residues. CDR3 in amino acids: CASSPRTGGDSYEQYF. CDR3 nucleotides: TGCGCCAGCAGCCCCCGGACAGGGGGCGACTCTTACGAGCAGTACTTC.

As for this clonotype: This may arise from a read error, as a much more abundant clone is one base away. The chain links TRBV20-1 to TRBJ2-3; TRBD2 might be the D (6 bases). The CDR3 length is 17 residues. CDR1 is DFQATT, CDR2 SNEGSKA, per germline (reference sequence). V was pared by 3 bases and J by 4 bases, with 23 bases between. The CDR3 sequence: CSASLPLARVGSDTQYF. The CDR3 DNA reads as TGCAGTGCTAGCTTACCGCTAGCGAGAGTTGGCTCAGATACGCAGTATTTT.